The present T cell receptor beta chain was sequenced within a study of blood T cell repertoires in COVID-19. The wider study: The United States, Italy and Spain supplied acute and convalescent COVID-19 samples. From T cells, B-cell-depleted T cells, or PBMCs came the material, which was cDNA or gDNA.

V was clipped by 3 bases and J by 8 bases, with 11 bases between them. Germline CDR1 KGHSH, CDR2 LQKENI. The CDR3 sequence is 14 residues long. The method was immunoSEQ multiplex PCR; TCRdb's version includes in-frame clones alone and lacks a portion of them. The sample holds about 140,000 clones, approximately 89% seen once. The clonotype originates from a woman aged 45-65 years with acute or convalescent COVID-19. This chain connects TRBV18 to TRBJ1-6; possible D gene TRBD1, 5 bases. Sequenced sample: peripheral blood. The CDR3 DNA sequence: TGTGCCAGCTCACCCCCCCCGGGGGATTCACCCCTCCACTTT. Protein: CASSPPPGDSPLHF. Supplemented by reference TRBV18 and TRBJ1-6, the full variable domain reads NAGVMQNPRHLVRRRGQEARLRCSPMKGHSHVYWYRQLPEEGLKFMVYLQKENIIDESGMPKERFSAEFPKEGPSILRIQQVVRGDSAAYFCASSPPPGDSPLHFGNGTRLTVT.